This entry describes one T cell receptor (beta chain). The antigen is unknown. TCRdb's table, derived via immunoSEQ multiplex PCR, lists solely in-frame clones and lacks some. The sample includes 150,000 to 200,000 clones, approximately 80% of them seen just once. The data are from a study of cytomegalovirus exposure and HLA in healthy donors. General study results and limits: The study put 150 to 200 TCR beta chains on its list as cytomegalovirus-associated.

Germline V gene data show CDR1 as SGDLS and CDR2 as YYNGEE. Trimming stripped 5 bases from V and 6 bases from J, with 27 bases between. The length of the CDR3 is 17 residues. The gene calls are TRBV9 and TRBJ2-7; tentatively, D is TRBD2 (6 bases). This receptor was identified in a man younger than 30 in good health and CMV-seropositive. Sequencing input: PBMCs. The CDR3 loop is CASRGARDGEVGFEQYF. The DNA of the CDR3 is TGTGCCAGCAGAGGGGCGCGGGATGGGGAGGTGGGGTTCGAGCAGTACTTC. Drawing the rest from reference TRBV9 and TRBJ2-7, the complete variable domain is DSGVTQTPKHLITATGQRVTLRCSPRSGDLSVYWYQQSLDQGLQFLIQYYNGEERAKGNILERFSAQQFPDLHSELNLSSLELGDSALYFCASRGARDGEVGFEQYFGPGTRLTVT.